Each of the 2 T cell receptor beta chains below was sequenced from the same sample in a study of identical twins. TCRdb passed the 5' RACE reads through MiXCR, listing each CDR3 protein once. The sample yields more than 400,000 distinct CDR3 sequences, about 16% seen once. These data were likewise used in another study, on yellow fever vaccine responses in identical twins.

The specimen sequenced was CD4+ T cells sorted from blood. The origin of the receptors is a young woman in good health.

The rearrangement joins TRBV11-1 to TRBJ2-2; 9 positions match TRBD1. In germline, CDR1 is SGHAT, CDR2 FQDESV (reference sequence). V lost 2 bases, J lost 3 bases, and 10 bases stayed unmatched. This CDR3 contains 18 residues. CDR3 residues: CASSLSLLTGGYTGELFF. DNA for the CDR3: TGTGCCAGCAGCTTAAGCCTCCTGACAGGGGGTTACACCGGGGAGCTGTTTTTT. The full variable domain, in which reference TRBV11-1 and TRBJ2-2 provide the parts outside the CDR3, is EAEVAQSPRYKITEKSQAVAFWCDPISGHATLYWYRQILGQGPELLVQFQDESVVDDSQLPKDRFSAERLKGVDSTLKIQPAELGDSAMYLCASSLSLLTGGYTGELFFGEGSRLTVL.

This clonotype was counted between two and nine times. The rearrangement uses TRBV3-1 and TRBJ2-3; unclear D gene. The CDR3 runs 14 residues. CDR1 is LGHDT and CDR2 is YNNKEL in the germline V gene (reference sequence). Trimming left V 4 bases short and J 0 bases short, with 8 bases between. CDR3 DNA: TGTGCCAGCAGCCGCTCAGCTAGCACAGATACGCAGTATTTT. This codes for CASSRSASTDTQYF.